A selection of T cell receptor beta chains follows, all from one sample in a study of vaccination effects on CD4 cells after COVID-19. The repertoire was sequenced with immunoSEQ multiplex PCR; TCRdb's copy has only in-frame clones and lacks some. This table has 70,000 or so clones, around 74% appearing once. Antigen specificity for these receptors is unknown. The source was CD4+ T cells from PBMCs cultured with HCoV-NL63 spike peptides, collected before COVID-19 vaccination. These receptors all come from a human donor who received a COVID-19 vaccine. The CDR3 runs from the conserved cysteine through the conserved F or W. The D gene is left open where the match is weak. Not all rows give a size; the values are once, few, many and, for expanded clones, a class.

>.|.|TRBV10-1|TRBJ1-2|14
TGCGCCAGCAGTATCTCAATTCATAACTATGGCTACACCTTC
CASSISIHNYGYTF
>.|few|TRBV7-2|TRBJ1-3|14
TGTGCCAGCAGGACCGGGCCTCAACGGAACACCATATATTTT
CASRTGPQRNTIYF
>.|.|TRBV28|TRBJ1-2|13
TGTGCCAGCAGTTTGGCGGGGGCCTATGGCTACACCTTC
CASSLAGAYGYTF
>.|once|TRBV19|TRBJ2-5|14
TGTGCCAGTAGTATATTGGGGGCCCAAGAGACCCAGTACTTC
CASSILGAQETQYF
>.|.|TRBV6-2/TRBV6-3|TRBJ2-5|12
TGTGCCAGCAGCCCAGGGGGGGAGACCCAGTACTTC
CASSPGGETQYF
>.|few|TRBV28|TRBJ1-1|15
TGTGCCAGCAGTCCCCCCCGGGGGCGGAACACTGAAGCTTTCTTT
CASSPPRGRNTEAFF
>.|.|TRBV7-2|TRBJ2-4|15
TGTGCCAGCAGCATTTACTGGGGCGGGGATAACATTCAGTACTTC
CASSIYWGGDNIQYF
>.|.|TRBV19|TRBJ1-2|14
TGTGCCAGTAGTAAGGGGGAAGCTAACTATGGCTACACCTTC
CASSKGEANYGYTF
>.|.|TRBV6-1|TRBJ1-4|12
TGTGCCAGCAGTGCTTCCTCTGAAAAACTGTTTTTT
CASSASSEKLFF
>.|.|TRBV6-2/TRBV6-3|TRBJ1-5|17
TGTGCCAGCAGTGACCCTAAGGACGGAGGGAGCAATCAGCCCCAGCATTTT
CASSDPKDGGSNQPQHF
>TRBD1|few|TRBV24-1|TRBJ1-5|15
TGTGCCACCAGTGATTCTAGGACAGGGCGCCAGCCCCAGCATTTT
CATSDSRTGRQPQHF
>.|.|TRBV6-6|TRBJ2-5|13
TGTGCCAGTCGCCGCGGCCAGCAAGAGACCCAGTACTTC
CASRRGQQETQYF
>TRBD1|.|TRBV27|TRBJ2-5|16
TGTGCCAGCTACAGGACAGGGAGGATGAGGCAAGAGACCCAGTACTTC
CASYRTGRMRQETQYF
>TRBD2|few|TRBV24-1|TRBJ2-1|18
TGTGCCACCAGTGGGCTAGCGGGGGGGCATTTATCCTACAATGAGCAGTTCTTC
CATSGLAGGHLSYNEQFF
>.|.|TRBV10-2|TRBJ1-1|14
TGCGCCAGCAGTGAGTTGAGGGGAGGCACTGAAGCTTTCTTT
CASSELRGGTEAFF
>TRBD2|.|TRBV7-2|TRBJ2-1|17
TGTGCCAGCAGCTTAAGACGGTCGGGGGGGGGTGACAATGAGCAGTTCTTC
CASSLRRSGGGDNEQFF
>TRBD2|.|TRBV5-1|TRBJ2-1|18
TGCGCCAGCAGCCCGCCACTCGTGAGCGGGGGGGCGGGGGATGAGCAGTTCTTC
CASSPPLVSGGAGDEQFF
>.|.|TRBV3-1/TRBV3-2|TRBJ1-3|17
TGTGCCAGCAGCCAAGATTGGCGGGGCGCGGGTGGAAACACCATATATTTT
CASSQDWRGAGGNTIYF
>.|.|TRBV11-2|TRBJ2-5|13
TGTGCCAGCAGCTTAGTGACAGCTTGGACCCAGTACTTC
CASSLVTAWTQYF
>.|few|TRBV12-3/TRBV12-4|TRBJ2-1|13
TGTGCCAGCAGTCCACAGGGGAGGAATGAGCAGTTCTTC
CASSPQGRNEQFF
>.|.|TRBV29-1|TRBJ1-3|14
TGCAGCGTTGTAGTCGGTGGCTCTGGAAACACCATATATTTT
CSVVVGGSGNTIYF
>.|.|TRBV24-1|TRBJ1-2|14
TGTGCCACCAGTGATTTGGGAGGGAACTATGGCTACACCTTC
CATSDLGGNYGYTF
>.|.|TRBV5-1|TRBJ2-3|15
TGCGCCAGCAGCTTGGAACGCCAATGGGAAGATACGCAGTATTTT
CASSLERQWEDTQYF
>.|.|TRBV19|TRBJ2-1|19
TGTGCCAGTAAAGGGTCGCTATTTAGAGCTCCAGGCTCCTACAATGAGCAGTTCTTC
CASKGSLFRAPGSYNEQFF
>.|.|TRBV14|TRBJ2-5|14
TGTGCCAGCAGCCAAGCCCGGGGGCGGGAGACCCAGTACTTC
CASSQARGRETQYF
>.|few|TRBV7-9|TRBJ2-1|18
TGTGCCAGCAGCTCCCTCGTGGGTAGCGGATTCTCCTACAATGAGCAGTTCTTC
CASSSLVGSGFSYNEQFF
>.|once|TRBV19|TRBJ1-1|16
TGTGCCAGTAGGATGGGACGGGAAACTTCGAACACTGAAGCTTTCTTT
CASRMGRETSNTEAFF
>.|.|TRBV5-1|TRBJ2-5|14
TGCGCCAGCAGCTTGGCGACCAACCGGGAGACCCAGTACTTC
CASSLATNRETQYF
>TRBD1|.|TRBV7-8|TRBJ2-2|17
TGTGCCAGCAGCTTAGGGTCTCTACAGGGGGTCACCGGGGAGCTGTTTTTT
CASSLGSLQGVTGELFF
>.|.|TRBV11-2|TRBJ1-2|15
TGTGCCAGCAGATTGCCCGGCCGGGGTAGGGATGGCTACACCTTC
CASRLPGRGRDGYTF
>.|.|TRBV3-1/TRBV3-2|TRBJ2-5|16
TGTGCCAGCAGCTTAACACTCACAGGGTCCGCAGAGACCCAGTACTTC
CASSLTLTGSAETQYF